Shown below are 26 T cell receptor delta chains from a single sample sequenced in a study of Vδ1+ human thymocytes. Their target antigens are unknown. Extracted RNA was reverse transcribed into cDNA. Multiplex PCR used pooled V-gene forward primers and a constant-region reverse primer to amplify CDR3s. TCRdb repeated clone calling on the multiplex PCR reads with CATT. The sample holds roughly 55,000 delta-chain clones, approximately 15% seen once. The study, taken as a whole, reports: In the thymus, TRG and TRD repertoires looked highly polyclonal with Gaussian CDR3 lengths.

The sequenced sample was Vdelta1+ gamma-delta thymocytes from the thymus. Specified subset: FACS-sorted CD3+ TCRalphabeta- TCRVdelta1+ TCRVdelta2- thymocytes. These receptors were taken from a boy in the first two years of life who had congenital heart surgery.

The V and J genes are TRDV1 and TRDJ2; TRDD3 matches 12 bases. CDR1 is TSWWSYY and CDR2 is QGS in the germline V gene. The V segment lost 3 bases and the J segment 8 bases; nucleotides outside the gene matches: 25. CDR3 size: 22 residues. CDR3 residues: CALGELLVPSRRTGGYSAQLFF. In DNA form, the CDR3 reads TGTGCTCTTGGGGAGCTCCTCGTTCCCTCGCGACGTACTGGGGGATACTCGGCACAACTCTTCTTT.

The rearrangement links TRDV2 to TRDJ1; no reliable D call. Germline V gives CDR1 GEAIGNYY, CDR2 EKD. The length of the CDR3 is 20 residues. V dropped 0 bases and J dropped 0 bases, with 25 bases sitting between them. CDR3 loop: CACDTVFGERCPIDTDKLIF. CDR3 nucleotides: TGTGCCTGTGACACCGTTTTCGGTGAGAGATGCCCAATTGACACCGATAAACTCATCTTT.

This clone came up a few times. The V call is TRDV1, the J call TRDJ1, with TRDD3 identical over 8 bases. With 4 bases clipped from V and 0 bases from J, the junction kept 13 bases outside the gene matches. The CDR3 has 18 residues. Germline CDR1 reads TSWWSYY; CDR2 reads QGS. CDR3 protein: CALGVVLLGDPYTDKLIF. As DNA, the CDR3 is TGTGCTCTTGGGGTAGTACTGCTGGGGGACCCGTACACCGATAAACTCATCTTT.

Note on this clone: This may come from a read error, since a much larger clone is one base off. The V gene is TRDV2, the J gene TRDJ2; D might be TRDD3 (6 bases). This CDR3 is built from 11 residues. Per the germline V gene, CDR1 is GEAIGNYY and CDR2 is EKD. V lost 9 bases to trimming and J lost 15 bases, with 19 bases between them. For the CDR3, the DNA is TGTGCCCGTGGTGAACATACTGGGATCTTCTTT. Protein: CARGEHTGIFF.

This chain joins TRDV1 and TRDJ1; 7 bases fit TRDD3. The CDR3 has 15 amino acids. Looked up from germline, CDR1 is TSWWSYY and CDR2 is QGS. Trimming cost V 5 bases and J 3 bases; bases outside gene matches: 9. The CDR3 sequence is CALGQLGERPDKLIF. In nucleotides, the CDR3 is TGTGCTCTTGGGCAATTGGGGGAACGGCCCGATAAACTCATCTTT.

This clone appeared a few times. The chain joins TRDV1 to TRDJ1; TRDD2 agrees at 9 bases. CDR1 is TSWWSYY, CDR2 QGS, per germline. Trimming cost V 0 bases and J 0 bases; bases outside gene matches: 20. The CDR3 length is 22 residues. The chain's CDR3 is CALGELSSFLPTVVTYTDKLIF. The CDR3, as DNA: TGTGCTCTTGGGGAACTCTCCTCCTTCCTACCGACGGTGGTCACCTACACCGATAAACTCATCTTT.

This clone was recorded a few times. The chain combines TRDV1 with TRDJ1; TRDD3 aligns across 7 bases. The junction had 17 bases not matched to a gene; V was cut back by 9 bases and J by 1 base. CDR1 and CDR2 (germline): TSWWSYY, QGS. This CDR3 spans 17 amino acids. The CDR3 nucleotides are TGTGCTCTCAGTCCCCTCCACGGGGGGATTTCCACCGATAAACTCATCTTT. Amino acids: CALSPLHGGISTDKLIF.

This sequence joins TRDV1 and TRDJ1; 13 bases line up with TRDD3. The CDR3 extends over 15 amino acids. V lost 2 bases to trimming and J lost 10 bases; unmatched junction nucleotides: 7. Germline V gene data show CDR1 as TSWWSYY and CDR2 as QGS. The CDR3 DNA reads TGTGCTCTTGGGGAAATCAAACTGGGGGATACGGGACTCATCTTT. This translates into CALGEIKLGDTGLIF.

This clone was picked up a small number of times. The V gene is TRDV1, the J gene TRDJ1, with 8 bases lining up with TRDD3. Germline V CDR1 and CDR2: TSWWSYY, QGS. This CDR3 is 18 amino acids long. The V gene end was trimmed by 0 bases and the J gene end by 6 bases; junction bases not matched to a gene: 15. For the CDR3, the DNA is TGTGCTCTTGGGGAACTGGTAGTGGAAGCTGGGGGAGACCATAAACTCATCTTT. It encodes CALGELVVEAGGDHKLIF.

The V call is TRDV1, the J call TRDJ1; 7 bases are a match to TRDD3. Losses at the gene ends were 0 bases for V and 0 bases for J; bases not matched to a gene: 31. This CDR3 spans 25 amino acids. Germline V gene sequence: CDR1 TSWWSYY, CDR2 QGS. CDR3: CALGELGEPFRLGGPSGWYTDKLIF. As DNA, the CDR3 is TGTGCTCTTGGGGAACTTGGAGAACCCTTTCGTCTGGGGGGCCCCTCGGGATGGTACACCGATAAACTCATCTTT.

The chain recombines TRDV1 with TRDJ1; the match to TRDD3 covers 10 bases. The junction had 10 bases not matched to a gene; V was cut back by 3 bases and J by 0 bases. The CDR3 has 18 residues. Germline CDR1 and CDR2: TSWWSYY and QGS. The CDR3 DNA reads TGTGCTCTTGGGGACCGCCTCTCCTGGGGGATATACACCGATAAACTCATCTTT. Protein product: CALGDRLSWGIYTDKLIF.

The chain couples TRDV1 to TRDJ1, with 11 positions matching TRDD3. With 5 bases clipped from V and 2 bases from J, the junction kept 28 bases outside the gene matches. This CDR3 is built from 23 residues. Germline V CDR1 and CDR2: TSWWSYY, QGS. CDR3 region: CALGPPWPSPYTWGIRGTDKLIF. The DNA for the CDR3 is TGTGCTCTTGGGCCTCCATGGCCTTCCCCATACACTTGGGGGATACGCGGAACCGATAAACTCATCTTT.

This chain joins TRDV1 and TRDJ1; TRDD3 aligns across 8 bases. J lost 4 bases, V lost 6 bases, and 16 bases had no gene match. Germline assignment: CDR1 TSWWSYY and CDR2 QGS. This CDR3 is built from 17 residues. Here the CDR3 reads CALGRLGDWGEGDKLIF. The CDR3 DNA sequence: TGTGCTCTTGGCCGCCTGGGGGACTGGGGAGAGGGCGATAAACTCATCTTT.

This chain connects TRDV1 to TRDJ1, with 7 bases lining up with TRDD3. This CDR3 has 16 amino acids. V lost 4 bases, J lost 7 bases, and 15 bases stayed unmatched. Per the germline V gene, CDR1 is TSWWSYY and CDR2 is QGS. The CDR3 coding sequence is TGTGCTCTTGGGGTACTGGATCCGCGCTGGGGGTTTAAACTCATCTTT. As protein: CALGVLDPRWGFKLIF.

V is TRDV1 and J is TRDJ1; 8 bases map to TRDD2. Trimming at V came to 0 bases and at J to 0 bases, leaving 18 bases not matched to a gene. The germline V gene encodes CDR1 TSWWSYY and CDR2 QGS. The CDR3 runs 21 residues. This chain's CDR3 is CALGELTSYVIGGSYTDKLIF. CDR3 coding DNA: TGTGCTCTTGGGGAACTGACTTCCTACGTGATCGGGGGGTCGTACACCGATAAACTCATCTTT.

The sample holds a few counts of this clone. The chain combines TRDV1 with TRDJ1; either TRDD2 or TRDD3 may fit D (5 bases each). The CDR3 runs to 19 residues. V lost 5 bases and J lost 0, with 25 bases in between. Per the germline V gene, CDR1 is TSWWSYY and CDR2 is QGS. CDR3 nucleotides: TGTGCTCTTGGGCATACGGGGCGATACTTCCCCTCGTACACCGATAAACTCATCTTT. This gives the protein CALGHTGRYFPSYTDKLIF.

This clone was picked up a small number of times. The gene calls are TRDV1 and TRDJ1; TRDD3 aligns across 7 bases. The CDR3 totals 21 residues. V gave up 2 bases and J gave up 0 bases; unmatched junction bases: 21. From germline, CDR1 is TSWWSYY and CDR2 QGS. The CDR3 loop is CALGEVFVALYWGMYTDKLIF. The CDR3 DNA is TGTGCTCTTGGGGAAGTTTTTGTTGCTTTGTACTGGGGAATGTACACCGATAAACTCATCTTT.

The chain links TRDV1 to TRDJ1, with D uncertain. The CDR3 length is 18 residues. The V and J ends lost 5 bases and 7 bases respectively, with 29 bases between them. Germline lookup yields CDR1 TSWWSYY and CDR2 QGS. CDR3 loop: CALGSPPPMGRHRGKLIF. DNA for the CDR3: TGTGCTCTTGGGTCCCCCCCGCCGATGGGTCGCCATAGGGGTAAACTCATCTTT.

The chain joins TRDV1 to TRDJ1, with 7 bases aligning to TRDD2. CDR3 size: 22 residues. J was trimmed by 0 bases and V by 2 bases; bases with no gene match: 24. Germline CDR1 TSWWSYY, CDR2 QGS. The CDR3 reads CALGEEGGLPRSICGHTDKLIF. Here the CDR3 DNA reads TGTGCTCTTGGGGAAGAGGGCGGCCTTCCTCGGTCTATATGTGGACACACCGATAAACTCATCTTT.

This sequence joins TRDV1 and TRDJ1; perhaps D is TRDD2 or TRDD3 (8 bases each). CDR1 is TSWWSYY and CDR2 is QGS in the germline V gene. Between the trimmed V and J ends, which lost 1 base and 1 base, there was a span of 25 bases. The CDR3 totals 20 residues. The chain's CDR3 is CALGEHGPSSYWGVTDKLIF. CDR3 DNA: TGTGCTCTTGGGGAACACGGGCCCTCTTCCTACTGGGGGGTCACCGATAAACTCATCTTT.

This clone was picked up a small number of times. The gene calls are TRDV1 and TRDJ1; possible D gene TRDD2, 6 bases. V lost 3 bases, J lost 0 bases, and 11 bases lay in between. The length of the CDR3 is 15 residues. In germline, CDR1 is TSWWSYY, CDR2 QGS. The CDR3, as DNA: TGTGCTCTTGGGGAGTCCTACCGGAACACCGATAAACTCATCTTT. Amino acid sequence: CALGESYRNTDKLIF.

The J gene is TRDJ1, the V gene TRDV1; 12 positions match TRDD3. Germline V gives CDR1 TSWWSYY, CDR2 QGS. This CDR3 comprises 20 residues. The ends lost 5 bases at V and 0 bases at J; junction bases unmatched: 16. CDR3 sequence (DNA): TGTGCTCTTGGGTTCCCCCTCCGTACTGGGGGATACCGTTACACCGATAAACTCATCTTT. This gives the protein CALGFPLRTGGYRYTDKLIF.

The chain recombines TRDV1 with TRDJ2; D is perhaps TRDD3 (6 bases). The V end lost 4 bases, the J end lost 0 bases, and 33 bases lay between the germline ends. The CDR3 is 23 residues long. Germline V CDR1 and CDR2: TSWWSYY, QGS. The CDR3 sequence is CALGAGLLGVEGDFLALTAQLFF. As DNA, the CDR3 is TGTGCTCTTGGGGCGGGGCTCCTAGGCGTAGAGGGGGACTTTCTAGCTTTGACAGCACAACTCTTCTTT.

On this clone itself: One junction end does not reproduce the germline sequence, and a read error may be involved. Other nucleotide sequences from this sample produce the same CDR3. V usage is TRDV1 and J usage is TRDJ1; tentative D call: TRDD2 (7 bases). The CDR3 totals 19 residues. CDR1 and CDR2 from the germline V gene are TSWWSYY and QGS. CDR3 residues: CALGEVSYPDGFYTDKLIF. DNA for the CDR3: TGTGCTCTGGGGGAGGTTTCCTACCCTGATGGATTCTACACCGATAAACTCATCTTT.

Only a few counts were recorded for this clone. The chain is built from TRDV1 and TRDJ1; the match to TRDD3 covers 11 bases. Germline V gene sequence: CDR1 TSWWSYY, CDR2 QGS. The ends lost 3 bases at V and 3 bases at J; junction bases unmatched: 15. This CDR3 region has 19 residues. The CDR3 spells CALGDPTYWGIKDPDKLIF. The DNA for the CDR3 is TGTGCTCTTGGGGATCCTACATACTGGGGGATAAAGGACCCCGATAAACTCATCTTT.

V gene TRDV1 combines with J gene TRDJ1; 13 bases map to TRDD3. The CDR3 extends over 25 amino acids. Germline V lookup: CDR1 TSWWSYY, CDR2 QGS. J lost 0 bases, V lost 2 bases, and 27 bases had no gene match. CDR3 sequence reads: CALGEGLYYPTSPYWGIRDTDKLIF. Here the CDR3 DNA reads TGTGCTCTTGGGGAAGGTCTCTACTACCCCACTAGTCCGTACTGGGGGATACGAGACACCGATAAACTCATCTTT.